This TCR beta chain was captured in a study of radiation and T cells in renal cell carcinoma. Sample time point: baseline pretreatment blood. Described treatment: 15 Gy SBRT to primary tumor, nephrectomy 4 weeks later. General study findings and limits: In blood, top tumor clones expanded by 2 weeks, shrinking by 4. Without pretreatment biopsies, baseline tumor clonotype presence was undetermined.

This CDR3 contains 16 residues. Germline V gives CDR1 MDHEN, CDR2 SYDVKM. Profiling relied on immunoSEQ multiplex PCR, and the TCRdb table lists in-frame clones only, not all of them. This table has approximately 90,000 clones, around nine tenths appearing once. As concerns this clone: Antigen specificity is unknown. The germline gene is not matched at one end of the junction; a read error may be the cause.

The clonotype originates from a man aged 45 to 65 with renal cell carcinoma. Sequences were derived from blood, sampled from a patient whose treatment included radiotherapy and nephrectomy. The chain combines TRBV28 with TRBJ2-4; the D gene is possibly TRBD2 (6 bases). CDR3 region: CASSSGRNLAKSIQYF. DNA for the CDR3: TGTGCCAGCAGTTCCGGGAGAAACCTAGCCAAAAGCATTCAGTACTTC.